This T cell receptor (beta chain) was sequenced during a study of immune evolution from preneoplasia to lung adenocarcinoma. Clones were sequenced by immunoSEQ multiplex PCR, and TCRdb holds only the in-frame ones, with some missing. The sample holds about 8,000 clones; more than 70% are singletons and the top ten take 7.4%. CDR1 is MNHEY and CDR2 is SVGAGI in the germline V gene. The J segment lost 11 bases and the V segment lost 5 bases, leaving 13 bases of the junction unmatched. The CDR3 extends over 15 amino acids. The chain uses TRBV6-5 and TRBJ1-5, with TRBD1 matching over 9 bases. Sequencing input: FFPE adjacent normal lung tissue. The receptor was isolated from a person aged 65-85 years with lung adenocarcinoma. The chain's CDR3 is CASSPFPGQGKTQHF. CDR3 nucleotides: TGTGCCAGCAGTCCCTTTCCGGGACAGGGTAAGACCCAGCATTTT.